This T cell receptor (beta chain) was sequenced for a study of blood T cells in healthy people across ages. Study-wide points: Unknown CMV status may confound age-related changes in expanded clones. Higher diversity and more naive CD4+ cells were features of long-lived donors, compared to aged donors. PBMCs went unsorted, and a conclusive naive versus antigen-experienced comparison was therefore prevented. Per million T cells, TCR beta diversity dropped about linearly as age rose.

To note about this clonotype: Its target is unknown.

V lost 0 bases to trimming and J lost 6 bases; unmatched junction nucleotides: 5. Germline CDR1 is SGHRS and CDR2 is YFSETQ. This CDR3 has 14 residues. Together with a sample-barcoded 5' primer, a J-beta primer mix was included in a second PCR lasting about 7 to 11 cycles. TCRdb called the 5' RACE reads again in MiXCR, with one record for every CDR3 protein. The data hold 450,000 to 700,000 distinct CDR3 sequences, with 27% observed a single time. The receptor's source is a woman aged 70-85 years in good health. This rearrangement joins TRBV5-1 to TRBJ1-2, with 7 bases lining up with TRBD1. The source material was blood. The CDR3 coding sequence is TGCGCCAGCAGCTTGGGGGCCGGGACAGATGGCTACACCTTC. Translating gives CASSLGAGTDGYTF.